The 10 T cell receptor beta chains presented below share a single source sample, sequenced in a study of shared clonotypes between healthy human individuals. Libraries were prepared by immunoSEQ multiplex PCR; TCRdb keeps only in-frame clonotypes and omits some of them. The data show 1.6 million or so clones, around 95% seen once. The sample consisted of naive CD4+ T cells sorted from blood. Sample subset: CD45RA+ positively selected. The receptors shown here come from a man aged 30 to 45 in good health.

The CDR3 DNA sequence: TGCGCCAGCAGCCCGGGAGGGACAGAAAACACCGGGGAGCTGTTTTTT. Amino acids: CASSPGGTENTGELFF. This chain uses TRBV5-1 with TRBJ2-2, with a possible D match to TRBD2 (8 bases). Germline loops: CDR1 SGHRS, CDR2 YFSETQ. Trimming pared 4 bases from V and 2 bases from J, leaving 15 bases between. This CDR3 is 16 amino acids long. The full variable domain, with the rest looked up from reference TRBV5-1 and TRBJ2-2, is KAGVTQTPRYLIKTRGQQVTLSCSPISGHRSVSWYQQTPGQGLQFLFEYFSETQRNKGNFPGRFSGRQFSNSRSEMNVSTLELGDSALYLCASSPGGTENTGELFFGEGSRLTVL.

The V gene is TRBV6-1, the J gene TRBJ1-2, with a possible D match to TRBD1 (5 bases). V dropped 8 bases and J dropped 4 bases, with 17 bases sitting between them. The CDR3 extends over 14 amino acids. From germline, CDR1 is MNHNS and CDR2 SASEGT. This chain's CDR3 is CASLEGSRFYGYTF. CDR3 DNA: TGTGCCAGCCTAGAGGGGAGTCGATTCTATGGCTACACCTTC.

This chain's CDR3 is CASSVAGVNEQYF. CDR3 in DNA: TGCGCCAGCAGCGTAGCGGGAGTCAACGAGCAGTACTTC. The chain combines TRBV5-1 with TRBJ2-7; TRBD2 matches 9 bases. V lost 4 bases to trimming and J lost 5 bases; unmatched junction nucleotides: 4. CDR1 is SGHRS and CDR2 is YFSETQ in the germline V gene. The CDR3 extends over 13 amino acids.

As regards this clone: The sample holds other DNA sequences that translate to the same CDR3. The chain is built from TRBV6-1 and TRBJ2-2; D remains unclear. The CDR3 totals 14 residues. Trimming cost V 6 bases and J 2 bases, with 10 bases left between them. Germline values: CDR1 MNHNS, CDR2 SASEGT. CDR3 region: CASSPGPNTGELFF. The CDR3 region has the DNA TGTGCCAGCAGCCCCGGACCAAACACCGGGGAGCTGTTTTTT.

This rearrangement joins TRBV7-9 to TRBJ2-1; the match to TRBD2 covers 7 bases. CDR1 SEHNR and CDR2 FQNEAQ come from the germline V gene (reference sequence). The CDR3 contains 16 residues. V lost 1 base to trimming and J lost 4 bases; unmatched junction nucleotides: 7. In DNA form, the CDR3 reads TGTGCCAGCAGCTTAGAAATTCTAGCGGCGTACAATGAGCAGTTCTTC. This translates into CASSLEILAAYNEQFF.

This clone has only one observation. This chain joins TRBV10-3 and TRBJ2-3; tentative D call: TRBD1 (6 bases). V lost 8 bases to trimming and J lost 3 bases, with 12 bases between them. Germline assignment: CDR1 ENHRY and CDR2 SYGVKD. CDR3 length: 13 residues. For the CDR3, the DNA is TGTGCCATCTCTTGGGGGACAACAGATACGCAGTATTTT. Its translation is CAISWGTTDTQYF.

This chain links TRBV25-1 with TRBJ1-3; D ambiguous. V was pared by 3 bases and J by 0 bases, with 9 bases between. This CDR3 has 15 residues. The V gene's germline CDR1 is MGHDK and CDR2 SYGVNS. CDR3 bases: TGTGCCAGCAGTGACGGACGGTTCTCTGGAAACACCATATATTTT. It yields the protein CASSDGRFSGNTIYF.

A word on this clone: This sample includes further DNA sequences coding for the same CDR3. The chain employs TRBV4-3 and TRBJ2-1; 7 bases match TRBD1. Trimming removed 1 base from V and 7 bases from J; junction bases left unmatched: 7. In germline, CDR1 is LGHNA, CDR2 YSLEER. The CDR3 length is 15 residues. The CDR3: CASSQVPGQRNEQFF. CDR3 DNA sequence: TGCGCCAGCAGCCAAGTCCCGGGACAGAGGAATGAGCAGTTCTTC.

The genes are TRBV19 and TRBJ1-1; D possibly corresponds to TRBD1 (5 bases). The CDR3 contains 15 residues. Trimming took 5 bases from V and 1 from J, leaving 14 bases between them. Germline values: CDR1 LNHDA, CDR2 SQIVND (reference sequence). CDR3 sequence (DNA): TGTGCCAGTAGTTTCGGGGCCAGGACGAACACTGAAGCTTTCTTT. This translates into CASSFGARTNTEAFF.

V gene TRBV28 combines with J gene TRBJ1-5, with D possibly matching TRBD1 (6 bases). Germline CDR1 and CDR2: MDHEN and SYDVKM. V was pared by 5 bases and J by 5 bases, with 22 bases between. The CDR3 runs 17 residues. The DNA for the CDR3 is TGTGCCAGCAGTCCTCGCGGGGGGCGAGGACTTGATCAGCCCCAGCATTTT. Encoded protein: CASSPRGGRGLDQPQHF.